The source of this TCR beta chain is a study of cytomegalovirus exposure and HLA in healthy donors. Measured with immunoSEQ multiplex PCR; TCRdb has only the in-frame clones, and not every one. The table shows about 50,000 clones, with about nine tenths occurring only once. The V gene's germline CDR1 is SGDLS and CDR2 YYNGEE. The V and J ends lost 4 bases and 4 bases, in that order; junction bases with no gene match: 18. The CDR3 length is 19 residues. This clonotype was obtained from a woman under 40 in good health and CMV-seronegative. The sequencing input was PBMCs. V and J are TRBV9 and TRBJ2-1, with 9 bases matching TRBD2. CDR3 sequence reads: CASSPSGGRGGLIYNEQFF. Here the CDR3 DNA reads TGTGCCAGCAGCCCATCCGGCGGGCGGGGGGGACTAATTTACAATGAGCAGTTCTTC.